This entry describes one T cell receptor beta chain. Antigen unknown. Germline V gene sequence: CDR1 SEHNR, CDR2 FQNEAQ (reference sequence). V was shortened by 6 bases and J by 4 bases, with 10 bases between the two germline ends. CDR3 size: 14 residues. This entry is derived from a study of breast tumors, draining lymph nodes, adjacent tissues. The study's findings and limits: The data were judged consistent with most tumor T cells coming from lymph node and expanding in tumor.

One entry per CDR3 protein results from TCRdb running MiXCR on the multiplex PCR reads. The table includes 23,000 or so distinct CDR3 sequences, roughly three fifths detected once. This sequence originates from a female donor with breast cancer. Some clones in this sample may be carry-over from other donors' samples. This chain uses TRBV7-9 with TRBJ1-6, with D maybe TRBD1 (6 bases). The source material was tumor-adjacent breast tissue. CDR3 nucleotides: TGTGCCAGCAGGCACAGGGATTATAATTCACCCCTCCACTTT. Translating gives CASRHRDYNSPLHF.